This T cell receptor beta chain is drawn from a study of CD8+ T cells in alopecia areata. There are 14 residues in the CDR3. Losses at the gene ends were 3 bases for V and 4 bases for J; bases not matched to a gene: 5. Germline CDR1 and CDR2: SGDLS and YYNGEE. Sample treatment: oral pan-JAK inhibitor, 5-10 mg twice daily. The sequencing template was cDNA reverse transcribed from extracted RNA. Libraries were prepared by immunoSEQ multiplex PCR; TCRdb keeps only in-frame clonotypes and omits some of them. Of around 86,000 clones listed, 70% to 85% are singletons. The source is a human donor with alopecia areata. This chain links TRBV9 with TRBJ1-1; TRBD1 agrees at 8 bases. The sequencing here drew on CD8+ T cells sorted from blood, taken around week 44, from a patient treated with tofacitinib. The CDR3 sequence is CASSEQGGGTEAFF. The DNA of the CDR3 is TGTGCCAGCAGCGAACAGGGGGGTGGCACTGAAGCTTTCTTT.